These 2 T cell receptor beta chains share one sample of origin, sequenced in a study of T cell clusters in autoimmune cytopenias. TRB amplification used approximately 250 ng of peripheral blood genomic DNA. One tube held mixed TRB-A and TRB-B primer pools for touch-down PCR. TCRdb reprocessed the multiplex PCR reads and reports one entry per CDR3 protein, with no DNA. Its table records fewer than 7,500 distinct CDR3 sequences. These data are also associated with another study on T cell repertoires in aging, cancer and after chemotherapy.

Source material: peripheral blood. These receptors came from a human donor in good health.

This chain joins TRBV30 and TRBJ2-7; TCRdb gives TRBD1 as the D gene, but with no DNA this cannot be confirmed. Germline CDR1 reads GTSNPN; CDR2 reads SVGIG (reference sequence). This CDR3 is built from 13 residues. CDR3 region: CAWSVPGGNEQYF.

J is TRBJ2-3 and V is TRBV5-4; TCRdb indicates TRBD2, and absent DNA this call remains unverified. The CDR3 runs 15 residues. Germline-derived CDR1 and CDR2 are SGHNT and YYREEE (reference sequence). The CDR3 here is CASSLGLAGADTQYF.